One and the same sample provided the 23 T cell receptor beta chains below, sequenced in a study of cytomegalovirus exposure and HLA in healthy donors. The primer mix had 60 Vbeta and 13 Jbeta primers. Assay used: immunoSEQ multiplex PCR; TCRdb lists only in-frame clones, some missing. In the table there are about 180,000 clones, over 70% of which are singletons. The sequencing sample was made of PBMCs. The receptors were sampled from a young man in good health and CMV-seronegative.

This chain links TRBV5-6 with TRBJ1-6; TRBD1 aligns across 7 bases. Germline CDR1 is SGHDT and CDR2 is YYEEEE. There are 16 residues in the CDR3. Trimming at V came to 4 bases and at J to 4 bases, leaving 8 bases not matched to a gene. CDR3 protein: CASSLGTVRYNSPLHF. CDR3 sequence (DNA): TGTGCCAGCAGCCTCGGGACAGTCAGATATAATTCACCCCTCCACTTT.

The chain carries TRBV19 and TRBJ2-7; TRBD1 aligns across 9 bases. CDR1 LNHDA and CDR2 SQIVND come from the germline V gene (reference sequence). Trimming took 6 bases from V and 3 from J; bases not matched to a gene: 6. The CDR3 is 14 amino acids. The CDR3 DNA follows: TGTGCCAGTAGCCGCGGGACAGGGCTCTACGAGCAGTACTTC. Amino acid sequence: CASSRGTGLYEQYF.

CDR3: CASSLALGRSDTQYF. The CDR3 nucleotides are TGTGCCAGCAGCTTAGCACTAGGGAGGTCAGATACGCAGTATTTT. The chain uses TRBV7-2 and TRBJ2-3, with D perhaps matching TRBD2 (6 bases). The CDR3 length is 15 residues. Per the germline V gene, CDR1 is SGHTA and CDR2 is FQGNSA. V shed 0 bases and J shed 4 bases, with 11 bases lying between them. Full variable domain (remainder filled in from reference TRBV7-2 and TRBJ2-3): GAGVSQSPSNKVTEKGKDVELRCDPISGHTALYWYRQSLGQGLEFLIYFQGNSAPDKSGLPSDRFSAERTGGSVSTLTIQRTQQEDSAVYLCASSLALGRSDTQYFGPGTRLTVL.

This clone turned up a few times. Other nucleotide sequences from this sample produce the same CDR3. The chain uses TRBV9 and TRBJ2-2; D is ambiguous. Per germline, CDR1 SGDLS and CDR2 YYNGEE. Trimming left V 2 bases short and J 0 bases short, with 8 bases between. The CDR3 totals 15 residues. Here the CDR3 DNA reads TGTGCCAGCAGCGTTGGTGGCACGAACACCGGGGAGCTGTTTTTT. The encoded protein is CASSVGGTNTGELFF.

This clone has only one observation. The junction and the germline gene differ at one end; a read error may be behind it. The chain combines TRBV27 with TRBJ1-5; D is perhaps TRBD1 (6 bases). Per the germline V gene, CDR1 is MNHEY and CDR2 is SMNVEV (reference sequence). The CDR3 sequence is 12 residues long. Written as DNA, the CDR3 is TGTGCCACCAGTACAGGGAATCAGCCCCAGCATTTT. Protein product: CATSTGNQPQHF.

This clone was detected once. V gene TRBV7-2 combines with J gene TRBJ2-7; tentative D call: TRBD2 (5 bases). Germline lookup yields CDR1 SGHTA and CDR2 FQGNSA. CDR3 length: 15 amino acids. Trimming pared 2 bases from V and 2 bases from J, leaving 13 bases between. The CDR3 here is CASSLIEGQAYEQYF. In nucleotides, the CDR3 is TGTGCCAGCAGCTTAATCGAGGGCCAGGCCTACGAGCAGTACTTC.

The V call is TRBV5-1, the J call TRBJ2-1, with 15 bases fitting TRBD2. The CDR3 consists of 19 residues. CDR1 SGHRS and CDR2 YFSETQ come from the germline V gene. With 4 bases clipped from V and 10 bases from J, the junction kept 18 bases outside the gene matches. CDR3: CASSPGGLAGGPGRYEQFF. CDR3 nucleotides: TGCGCCAGCAGCCCGGGGGGACTAGCGGGGGGACCAGGGAGATACGAGCAGTTCTTC.

This clone was counted only a few times. CDR3 sequence: CASSGQGNQPQHF. Written as DNA, the CDR3 is TGCGCCAGCAGTGGACAGGGCAATCAGCCCCAGCATTTT. The J gene is TRBJ1-5, the V gene TRBV10-2; D may be TRBD1 (6 bases). Germline V gives CDR1 WSHSY, CDR2 SAAADI. The CDR3 runs 13 residues. Trimming took 4 bases from V and 2 from J, leaving 6 bases between them.

The V call is TRBV5-4, the J call TRBJ1-1, with TRBD1 as a possible D gene (6 bases). Germline assignment: CDR1 SGHNT and CDR2 YYREEE (reference sequence). The CDR3 is 14 residues long. V lost 2 bases, J lost 5 bases, and 13 bases lay in between. The CDR3 protein is CASSFSSQGTEAFF. DNA for the CDR3: TGTGCCAGCAGCTTTAGTTCACAGGGAACTGAAGCTTTCTTT.

The rearrangement joins TRBV6-6 to TRBJ1-4; weak D call: TRBD1 (6 bases). CDR1 and CDR2 (germline): MNHNY, SVGAGI (reference sequence). V lost 0 bases and J lost 3, with 11 bases in between. This CDR3 spans 16 amino acids. CDR3 bases: TGTGCCAGCAGTTACTCTCAGGGGTCGGCTAATGAAAAACTGTTTTTT. It is translated as CASSYSQGSANEKLFF.

This clone appeared a few times. The chain employs TRBV2 and TRBJ1-1; TRBD1 matches at 9 bases. The CDR3 is 14 amino acids. Losses at the gene ends were 4 bases for V and 10 bases for J; bases not matched to a gene: 10. Per the germline V gene, CDR1 is SNHLY and CDR2 is FYNNEI. The chain's CDR3 is CASSASGQGPRAFF. CDR3 sequence (DNA): TGTGCCAGCAGTGCGTCAGGACAGGGGCCGCGAGCTTTCTTT.

The gene calls are TRBV13 and TRBJ2-4; 7 nucleotides match TRBD2. The junction had 0 bases not matched to a gene; V was cut back by 3 bases and J by 1 base. Germline V lookup: CDR1 PRHDT, CDR2 FYEKMQ (reference sequence). The CDR3 is 14 residues long. CDR3 amino acids: CASSLGGAKNIQYF. CDR3 DNA sequence: TGTGCCAGCAGCTTGGGGGGGGCCAAAAACATTCAGTACTTC.

This sequence joins TRBV4-3 and TRBJ1-2; D gene uncertain. The germline gives CDR1 LGHNA, CDR2 YSLEER. This CDR3 has 15 residues. V dropped 0 bases and J dropped 4 bases, with 12 bases sitting between them. The CDR3 DNA follows: TGCGCCAGCAGCCAAGATCGGGAGGAAGGCTATGGCTACACCTTC. It codes for CASSQDREEGYGYTF.

The chain carries TRBV4-3 and TRBJ1-4; D is unresolved. Per the germline V gene, CDR1 is LGHNA and CDR2 is YSLEER. Trimming removed 0 bases at V and 5 bases at J, with 10 bases between. CDR3 length: 15 amino acids. The CDR3 DNA reads TGCGCCAGCAGCCAAGATACCAGAAGAAATGAAAAACTGTTTTTT. Translating gives CASSQDTRRNEKLFF.

The chain couples TRBV6-1 to TRBJ2-1, with D perhaps matching TRBD2 (6 bases). Germline assignment: CDR1 MNHNS and CDR2 SASEGT. The CDR3 has 17 amino acids. Trimming pared 6 bases from V and 0 bases from J, leaving 18 bases between. CDR3 loop: CASRENPGTRSYNEQFF. CDR3 in DNA: TGTGCCAGCAGAGAAAATCCCGGGACTCGCTCCTACAATGAGCAGTTCTTC.

The J gene is TRBJ2-3, the V gene TRBV27; a possible D gene is TRBD1 (6 bases). The germline V and J ends were trimmed by 6 bases and 0 bases, with 16 bases remaining between them. CDR1 MNHEY and CDR2 SMNVEV come from the germline V gene (reference sequence). The CDR3 consists of 16 residues. CDR3 DNA sequence: TGTGCCAGCAGGAAGCAACAGGGTCCTAGCACAGATACGCAGTATTTT. Its translation is CASRKQQGPSTDTQYF.

V is TRBV18 and J is TRBJ1-5; D may be TRBD1 (5 bases). Germline-derived CDR1 and CDR2 are KGHSH and LQKENI. CDR3 length equals 16 residues. Trimming took 6 bases from V and 4 from J, leaving 19 bases between them. CDR3 protein: CASSLSNAGGNQPQHF. CDR3 DNA: TGTGCCAGCTCTCTTTCTAACGCGGGGGGAAATCAGCCCCAGCATTTT.

This sequence joins TRBV27 and TRBJ1-2; 9 positions agree with TRBD1. The ends lost 5 bases at V and 7 bases at J; junction bases unmatched: 8. The CDR3 has 14 amino acids. Per the germline V gene, CDR1 is MNHEY and CDR2 is SMNVEV (reference sequence). CDR3 residues: CASSVLQGASGYTF. In nucleotides, the CDR3 is TGTGCCAGCAGTGTTCTACAGGGGGCGAGTGGCTACACCTTC.

This clone was seen a few times. This rearrangement joins TRBV11-2 to TRBJ2-5; D perhaps matches TRBD1 (6 bases). The CDR3 has 13 residues. CDR1 SGHAT and CDR2 FQNNGV come from the germline V gene. The V and J ends lost 0 bases and 5 bases respectively, with 7 bases between them. DNA for the CDR3: TGTGCCAGCAGCTTAGATCAGGGGGAGACCCAGTACTTC. Amino acids: CASSLDQGETQYF.

This clone was counted only a few times. The V call is TRBV7-8, the J call TRBJ2-3; 11 bases fit TRBD1. V trimming: 4 bases; J trimming: 2 bases; junction bases outside the gene matches: 8. Germline V lookup: CDR1 SGHVS, CDR2 FQNEAQ. The CDR3 is 17 residues long. This chain's CDR3 is CASSSGQGASPTDTQYF. The CDR3 bases are TGTGCCAGCAGCTCAGGACAGGGGGCCTCCCCCACAGATACGCAGTATTTT.

The V call is TRBV7-6, the J call TRBJ2-1; D is perhaps TRBD2 (6 bases). The V end was cut by 3 bases, the J end by 7 bases, with 13 bases between. Germline V lookup: CDR1 SGHVS, CDR2 FNYEAQ. This CDR3 region has 14 residues. In DNA form, the CDR3 reads TGTGCCAGCAGCTTTAGCGGCGCCCTGAATGAGCAGTTCTTC. This codes for CASSFSGALNEQFF.

This clone was found a few times. V usage is TRBV19 and J usage is TRBJ2-1; D unclear. V shed 0 bases and J shed 15 bases, with 15 bases lying between them. Per germline, CDR1 LNHDA and CDR2 SQIVND (reference sequence). This CDR3 is built from 13 residues. CDR3 nucleotides: TGTGCCAGTAGTATAGATCGGCGGTCCTCTGGGTTCTTC. Encoded protein: CASSIDRRSSGFF.

The chain is built from TRBV11-2 and TRBJ1-1, with 9 bases aligning to TRBD1. Looked up from germline, CDR1 is SGHAT and CDR2 is FQNNGV. CDR3 size: 16 residues. Trimming at V came to 1 base and at J to 5 bases, leaving 8 bases not matched to a gene. DNA of the CDR3: TGTGCCAGCAGCTTAGGGGGGACAGGGAGGAGTACTGAAGCTTTCTTT. The encoded protein is CASSLGGTGRSTEAFF.